The clone carrying this T cell receptor (beta chain) was picked up one time. Its antigen is unidentified. These data belong to a study of OX40 agonist ivuxolimab in advanced cancers. Sequencing used immunoSEQ multiplex PCR; TCRdb keeps in-frame clones, though not all of them. The sample consists of 55,000 to 70,000 clones, roughly 84% of them appearing once. Germline assignment: CDR1 SNHLY and CDR2 FYNNEI. The CDR3 sequence is 13 residues long. Trimming removed 6 bases from V and 8 bases from J, with 16 bases in between. Study observations and caveats: At doses 0.1 to 3.0 mg/kg, CD4+ and CD8+ clones expanded.

The rearrangement joins TRBV2 to TRBJ1-2; possibly TRBD1 for D (5 bases). Sequenced material: CD4+ or CD8+ T cells sorted from blood, taken in a trial of the OX40 agonist ivuxolimab. The TCR was taken from an adult with an advanced solid tumor such as melanoma, head and neck, liver or kidney cancer. Here the CDR3 DNA reads TGTGCCAGCAGGGATGGGGGTTTAGGGGGCTACACCTTC. Its protein product is CASRDGGLGGYTF.